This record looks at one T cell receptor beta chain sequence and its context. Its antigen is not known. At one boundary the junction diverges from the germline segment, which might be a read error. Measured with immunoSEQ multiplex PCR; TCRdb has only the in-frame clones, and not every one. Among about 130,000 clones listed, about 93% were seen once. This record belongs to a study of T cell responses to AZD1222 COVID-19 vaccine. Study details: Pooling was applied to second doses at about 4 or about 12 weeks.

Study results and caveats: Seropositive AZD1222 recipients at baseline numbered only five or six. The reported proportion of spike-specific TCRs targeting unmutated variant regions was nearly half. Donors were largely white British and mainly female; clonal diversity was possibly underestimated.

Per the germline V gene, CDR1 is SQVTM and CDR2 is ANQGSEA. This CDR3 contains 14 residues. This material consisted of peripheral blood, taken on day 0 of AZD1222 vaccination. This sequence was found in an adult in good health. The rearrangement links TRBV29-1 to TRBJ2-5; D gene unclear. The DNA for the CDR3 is TGCAGCGTTATGGGTTTTAAAGAGAGAGCCACTCAGGACTTC. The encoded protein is CSVMGFKERATQDF.